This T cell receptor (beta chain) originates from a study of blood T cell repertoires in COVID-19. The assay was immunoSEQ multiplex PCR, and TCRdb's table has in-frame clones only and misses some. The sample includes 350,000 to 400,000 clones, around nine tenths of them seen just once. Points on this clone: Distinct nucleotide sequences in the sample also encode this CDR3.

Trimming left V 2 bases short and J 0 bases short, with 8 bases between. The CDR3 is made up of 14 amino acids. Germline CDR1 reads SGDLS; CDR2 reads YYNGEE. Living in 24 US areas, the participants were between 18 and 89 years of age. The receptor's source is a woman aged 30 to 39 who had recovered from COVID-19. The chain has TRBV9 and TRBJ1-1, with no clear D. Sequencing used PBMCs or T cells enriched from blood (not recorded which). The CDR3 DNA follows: TGTGCCAGCAGCGTCGCTGGCATGAACACTGAAGCTTTCTTT. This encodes CASSVAGMNTEAFF. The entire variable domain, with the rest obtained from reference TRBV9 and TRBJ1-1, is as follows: DSGVTQTPKHLITATGQRVTLRCSPRSGDLSVYWYQQSLDQGLQFLIQYYNGEERAKGNILERFSAQQFPDLHSELNLSSLELGDSALYFCASSVAGMNTEAFFGQGTRLTVV.